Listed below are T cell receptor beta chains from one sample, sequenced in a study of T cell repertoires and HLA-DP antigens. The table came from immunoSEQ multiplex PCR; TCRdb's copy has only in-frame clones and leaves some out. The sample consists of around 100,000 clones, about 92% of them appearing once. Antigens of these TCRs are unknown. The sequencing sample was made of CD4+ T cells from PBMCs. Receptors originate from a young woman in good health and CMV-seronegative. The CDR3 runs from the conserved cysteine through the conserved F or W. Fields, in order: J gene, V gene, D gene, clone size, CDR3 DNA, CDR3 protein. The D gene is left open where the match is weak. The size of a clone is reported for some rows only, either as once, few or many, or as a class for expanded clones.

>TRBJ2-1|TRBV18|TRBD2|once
TGTGCAACGGGGGGGACCTTGTATGAGCAGTTCTTC
CATGGTLYEQFF
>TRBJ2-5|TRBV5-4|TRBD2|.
TGTGCCAGCAGCTTGGCGGGACTAGGGGAGACCCAGTACTTC
CASSLAGLGETQYF
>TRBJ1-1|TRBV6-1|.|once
TGTGCCAGCAGTGAACGGAACTTGGGGGTTTGGGGCGCTTTCTTT
CASSERNLGVWGAFF
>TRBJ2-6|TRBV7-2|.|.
TGTGCCACCCACCTGACCTCTGGGGCCAACGTCCTGACTTTC
CATHLTSGANVLTF
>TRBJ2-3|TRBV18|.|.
TGTGCCAGCTCACCTATGGGAGATACGCAGTATTTT
CASSPMGDTQYF
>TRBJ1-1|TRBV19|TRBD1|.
TGTGCCAGTAGTATAAGGGTCCGGGACAGGGGGTACCCCACTGAAGCTTTCTTT
CASSIRVRDRGYPTEAFF
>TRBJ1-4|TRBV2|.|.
TGTGCCAGCAGCTCCCAGTCGGCAGCTAATGAAAAACTGTTTTTT
CASSSQSAANEKLFF
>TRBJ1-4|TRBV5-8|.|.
TGTGCCAGCAGCTTAGGACGGCTGGGTGAAAAACTGTTTTTT
CASSLGRLGEKLFF
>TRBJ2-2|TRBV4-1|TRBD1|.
TGCGCCAGCAGCCAATTATGGTGGGACAGGGGCACCGGGGAGCTGTTTTTT
CASSQLWWDRGTGELFF
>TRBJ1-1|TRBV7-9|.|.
TGTGCCAGCAGCTCCTGGGAACAGCGGGTCGTCACTGAAGCTTTCTTT
CASSSWEQRVVTEAFF
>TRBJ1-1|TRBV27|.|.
TGTGCCAGCAGTTTAATCGACGGGGTAGGCACTGAAGCTTTCTTT
CASSLIDGVGTEAFF
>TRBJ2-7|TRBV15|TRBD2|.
TGTGCCACCAGCAGACCTAGCGGGGGTTCCTACGAGCAGTACTTC
CATSRPSGGSYEQYF
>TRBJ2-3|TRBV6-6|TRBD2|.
TGTGCCAGCAGTTACGCGAGCGGGGGAAGCACAGATACGCAGTATTTT
CASSYASGGSTDTQYF
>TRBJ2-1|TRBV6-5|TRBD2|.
TGTGCCAGCAGTTGGGGACTAGCGAGTTACAATGAGCAGTTCTTC
CASSWGLASYNEQFF
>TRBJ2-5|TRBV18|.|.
TGTGCCAGCTCACCAAAATCTAGCCTCCAAGAGACCCAGTACTTC
CASSPKSSLQETQYF
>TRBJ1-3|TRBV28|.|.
TGTGCCAGCAGTCGCCAGGGTTCTGGGCTTGGGAACACCATATATTTT
CASSRQGSGLGNTIYF
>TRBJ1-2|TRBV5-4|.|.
TGTGCCAGCAGCTTGGAGCGGGGGCCTAGGGCCTATGGCTACACCTTC
CASSLERGPRAYGYTF
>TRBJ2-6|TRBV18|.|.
TGTGCCAGCTCTGTCACGGCTAGCTCTGGGGCCAACGTCCTGACTTTC
CASSVTASSGANVLTF
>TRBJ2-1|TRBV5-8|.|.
TGTGCCAGCCTCGTTCGGCGGCTAGGAGGCAATGAGCAGTTCTTC
CASLVRRLGGNEQFF
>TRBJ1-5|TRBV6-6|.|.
TGTGCCAGCAGTTACTCTGCAGGGAGCAATCAGCCCCAGCATTTT
CASSYSAGSNQPQHF
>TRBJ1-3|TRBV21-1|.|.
TGTGCCAGCAGCAATTCCCGTTCTAGGACGCCCCGACCTGGAAACACCATATATTTT
CASSNSRSRTPRPGNTIYF
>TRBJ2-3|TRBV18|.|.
TGTGCCAGCTCACCACCCCACCCAAGCACAGATACGCAGTATTTT
CASSPPHPSTDTQYF
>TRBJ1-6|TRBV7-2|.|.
TGTGCCAGCAGCTCCCGGACGGGGCCCAGGGATTCACCCCTCCACTTT
CASSSRTGPRDSPLHF
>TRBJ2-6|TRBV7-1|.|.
TGTGCCAGCAGCAAAATATGTCACGAGGACAAAGTCGGGACTTTC
CASSKICHEDKVGTF
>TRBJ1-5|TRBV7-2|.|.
TGTGCCAGCAGCTTAGGACCCGTCAATCAGCCCCAGCATTTT
CASSLGPVNQPQHF
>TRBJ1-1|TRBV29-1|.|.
TGCAGCGTCCAGGGAGTAGTGTCGAGTGAAGCTTTCTTT
CSVQGVVSSEAFF
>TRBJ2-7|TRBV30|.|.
TGTGCCTGGAGTGGGGATGGGGGCGCGGGGGAGCAGTACTTC
CAWSGDGGAGEQYF
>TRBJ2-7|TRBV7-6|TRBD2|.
TGTGCCAGCAGCTTAGGCGGGGCTAGCGGGAGCGTGCAGTACGAGCAGTACTTC
CASSLGGASGSVQYEQYF
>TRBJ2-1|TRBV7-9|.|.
TGTGCCAGCAGCTTAGTTGGGGCACCCACCAATGAGCAGTTCTTC
CASSLVGAPTNEQFF
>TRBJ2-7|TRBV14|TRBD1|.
TGTGCCAGCAGCCGTCGACAGGGGAGAGACGAGCAGTACTTC
CASSRRQGRDEQYF
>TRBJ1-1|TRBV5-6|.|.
TGTGCCAGCAGCTTGGTCGGGGGAAAGAACACTGAAGCTTTCTTT
CASSLVGGKNTEAFF
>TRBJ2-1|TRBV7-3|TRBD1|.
TGTGCCAGCAGCTCCGACAGGGGCGGTGAGCAGTTCTTC
CASSSDRGGEQFF
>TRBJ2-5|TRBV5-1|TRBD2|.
TGCGCCAGCAGCTTAGCGGGAGTAGAGACCCAGTACTTC
CASSLAGVETQYF
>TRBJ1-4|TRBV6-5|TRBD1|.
TGTGCCAGCAGTTACGCGGGACAGGGTGTAGAGAAACTGTTTTTT
CASSYAGQGVEKLFF
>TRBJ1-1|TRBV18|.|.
TGTGCCAGCTCACCACAGGGGCGGAACACTGAAGCTTTCTTT
CASSPQGRNTEAFF
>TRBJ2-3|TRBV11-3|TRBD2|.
TGTGCCAGCAGCTCTACTAGCGGGCGCGGGACGCAGTATTTT
CASSSTSGRGTQYF
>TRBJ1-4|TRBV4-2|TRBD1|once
TGTGCCAGCAGCCAAGAACAGGGGGCGAATTTGAAACTGTTTTTT
CASSQEQGANLKLFF